The sequence of this TCR beta chain was determined in a study of shared clonotypes between healthy human individuals (dated by TCRdb to about 2020). Looking at the study overall: Three men and two women, aged 18 to 49 years, made up the cohort. For each donor, CD4 naive and CD4 memory were each given three plates, CD8 naive was given two plates, and CD8 memory was given one plate. Between about 0.9 and 8.9 billion PBMCs per donor were obtained by leukapheresis. The study deeply sequenced blood TCR repertoires of about five healthy adults to estimate repertoire size and the extent of clonotype sharing between individuals. To increase sequencing depth and limit assay-specific biases, TCR repertoire library preparation and sequencing were carried out by different laboratories using diverse techniques.

A remark on this clone: Its target antigen remains unknown. No much larger clonotype is one base removed from it; base qualities were not supplied.

Using the deep immunoSEQ assay, multiplex PCR amplified TCR CDR3 regions from genomic DNA. Extracted genomic DNA from each cell subset was distributed evenly across all wells of several immunoSEQ 96-well plates, and each plate was treated as a replicate. For sorted subsets, approximately 210 ng of genomic DNA, equivalent to around 30,000 T cell genomes, went into each replicate PCR. Purified libraries were measured with a Qubit 3.0 fluorometer, size-checked on a Bioanalyzer 2100, and measured again with the KAPA Library Quantification kit. Each immunoSEQ 96-well plate was sequenced on its own single-read 150-cycle Illumina NextSeq 550 flow cell. On the authors' methods: The immunoSEQ output contained only junctional sequences without quality scores, so filtering could not match that applied to full-length reads. To assign V/J genes and CDR3, sequences were annotated using PyIR, a Python wrapper for IgBLAST v1.9, with IMGT germline references. Reads were removed for weak V/J assignments (E-value above 1e-6), missing CDR3, stop codons, out-of-frame junctions, or ambiguous translated residues. V3J clonotypes were defined as sequences sharing an identical inferred V gene, J gene, and CDR3 amino acid sequence. Percentage overlap between repertoires was computed as shared unique clonotypes divided by the size of the smaller repertoire. Richness of each repertoire was evaluated using RTK rarefaction, the Chao1 estimator, and Recon v2.1 estimates of unobserved clonotypes. OLGA was used to compute generation probabilities for all TCRbeta clonotypes that the gDNA method yielded from a handful of donors. TCRdb holds this immuneACCESS table with in-frame rearrangements only. Some clones are missing; in checked studies, unresolved V genes explain under half, and the rest has no known cause. The DNA gave D and trimming, while V, J and clone size come from that table. In this sample the table shows approximately 400,000 clones, 90% to 97% of which occur a single time. The ten largest account for around 0.3% of the sample.

Healthy HIV-negative adults with no recently reported acute infections or vaccinations were included as donors. All donors were Caucasian adults living in Nashville, Tennessee, USA. CD8 memory samples were composed of magnetically selected CD45RO+ cells combined with CCR7-negative CD45RA+ effector memory (TemRA) cells. Blood was collected by leukapheresis, and PBMCs were isolated by Ficoll-Histopaque density gradient centrifugation and then cryopreserved in liquid nitrogen vapor phase. Purity and quantity of every magnetically sorted T cell population were checked by analytical flow cytometry. Each sorted fraction had its genomic DNA isolated and then quantified by UV absorbance on a Nanodrop 2000c. The paper's findings and limits, for the study overall: Rarefaction of sorted-subset datasets indicated incomplete sequencing despite the large sequencing depth. About 5% of naive CD4, 3% to 3.5% of naive CD8, approximately 2% of memory CD4, and over 0.35% of memory CD8 clonotypes were shared across several donors. Because the study included a small number of donors, the genetic and exposure-history diversity represented was limited. Sampling was restricted to blood, and TCR repertoires in tissues likely differ from the TCR repertoires found in blood. Compared with non-shared clonotypes, the clonotypes found in all four sorted-subset donors had higher generation probabilities. Pairwise subsampling indicated that sequencing depth was expected to affect the degree of clonotype sharing among donors. Estimated clonotype richness was generally larger for naive than for memory subsets.

The sequenced sample was memory CD8+ T cells sorted from blood. Explained via the paper, the cell subset or site label denotes: CD45RO+ cells pooled with CCR7-negative TemRA cells. This clonotype was obtained from a man aged 30 to 45 in good health.

The DNA sequence reads TGTGCCAGCAGCTTGGCCAGTAAATTTACCCGGAACACTGAAGCTTTCTTT. It is translated as CASSLASKFTRNTEAFF. The chain couples TRBV5-6 to TRBJ1-1, with no D gene named confidently. Its CDR3 holds 17 amino acids, cysteine through phenylalanine. The DNA shown is the 51-base CDR3, in frame from base 1. The junction shows trimming of 0 bases on V and 1 base on J, plus 16 bases between the germline ends. The germline V gene sets CDR1 to SGHDT and CDR2 to YYEEEE. With the rest looked up from the reference TRBV5-6 and TRBJ1-1 genes rather than sequenced, the full variable domain is DAGVTQSPTHLIKTRGQQVTLRCSPKSGHDTVSWYQQALGQGPQFIFQYYEEEERQRGNFPDRFSGHQFPNYSSELNVNALLLGDSALYLCASSLASKFTRNTEAFFGQGTRLTVV.